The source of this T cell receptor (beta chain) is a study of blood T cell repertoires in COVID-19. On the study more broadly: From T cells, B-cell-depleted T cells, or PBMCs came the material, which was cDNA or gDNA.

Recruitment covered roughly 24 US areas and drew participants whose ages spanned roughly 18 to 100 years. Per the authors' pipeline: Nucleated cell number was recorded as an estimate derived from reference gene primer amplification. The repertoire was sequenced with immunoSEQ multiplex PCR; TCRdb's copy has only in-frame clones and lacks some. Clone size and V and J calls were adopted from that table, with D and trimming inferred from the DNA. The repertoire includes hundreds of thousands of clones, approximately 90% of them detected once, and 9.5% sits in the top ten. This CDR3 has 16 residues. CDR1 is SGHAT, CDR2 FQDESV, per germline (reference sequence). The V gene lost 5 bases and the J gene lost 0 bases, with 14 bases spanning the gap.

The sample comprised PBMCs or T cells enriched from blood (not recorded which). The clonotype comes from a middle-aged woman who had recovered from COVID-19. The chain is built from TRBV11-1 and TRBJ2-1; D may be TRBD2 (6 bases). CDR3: CASSHLLAASYNEQFF. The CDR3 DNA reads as TGTGCCAGCAGCCACCTACTAGCAGCCTCCTACAATGAGCAGTTCTTC.